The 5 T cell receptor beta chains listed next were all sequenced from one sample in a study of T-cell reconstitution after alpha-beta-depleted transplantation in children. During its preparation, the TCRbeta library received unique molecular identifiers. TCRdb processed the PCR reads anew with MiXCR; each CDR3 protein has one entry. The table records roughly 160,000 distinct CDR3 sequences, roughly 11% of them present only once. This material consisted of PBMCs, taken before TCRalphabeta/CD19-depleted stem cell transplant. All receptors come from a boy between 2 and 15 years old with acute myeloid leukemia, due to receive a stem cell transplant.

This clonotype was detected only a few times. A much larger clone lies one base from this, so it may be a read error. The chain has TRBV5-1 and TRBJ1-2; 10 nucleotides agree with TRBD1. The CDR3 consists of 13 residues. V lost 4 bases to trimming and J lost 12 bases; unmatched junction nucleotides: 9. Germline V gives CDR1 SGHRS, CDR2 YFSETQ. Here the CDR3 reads CASSLGTGVGDTF. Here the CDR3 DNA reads TGCGCCAGCAGCCTAGGGACAGGGGTCGGCGACACCTTC.

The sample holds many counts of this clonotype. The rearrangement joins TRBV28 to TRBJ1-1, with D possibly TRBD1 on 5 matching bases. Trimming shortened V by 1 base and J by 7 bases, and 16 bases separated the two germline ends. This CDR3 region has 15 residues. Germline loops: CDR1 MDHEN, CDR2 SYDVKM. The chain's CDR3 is CASSLFSRESSEAFF. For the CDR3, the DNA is TGTGCCAGCAGTTTATTTTCCAGGGAATCAAGTGAAGCTTTCTTT.

CDR3: CATSPGQGNQPQHF. The CDR3 nucleotides read TGTGCCACCAGCCCGGGACAGGGTAATCAGCCCCAGCATTTT. This chain joins TRBV27 and TRBJ1-5, with TRBD1 matching over 9 bases. V shed 10 bases and J 4 bases; nucleotides not matched to a gene: 8. From germline, CDR1 is MNHEY and CDR2 SMNVEV (reference sequence). The CDR3 contains 14 residues.

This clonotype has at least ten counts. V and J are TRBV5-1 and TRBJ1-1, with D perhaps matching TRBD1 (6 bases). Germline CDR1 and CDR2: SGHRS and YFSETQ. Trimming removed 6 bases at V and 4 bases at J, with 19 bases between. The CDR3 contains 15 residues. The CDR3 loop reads CASIPLGGGPTEAFF. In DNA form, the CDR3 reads TGCGCCAGCATACCCCTAGGGGGAGGTCCCACTGAAGCTTTCTTT.

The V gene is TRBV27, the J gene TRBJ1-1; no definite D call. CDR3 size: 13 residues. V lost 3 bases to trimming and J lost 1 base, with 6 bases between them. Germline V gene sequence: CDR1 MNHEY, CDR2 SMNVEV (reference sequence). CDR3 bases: TGTGCCAGCAGTTTTAAGGGGAACACTGAAGCTTTCTTT. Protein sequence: CASSFKGNTEAFF.